The 30 T cell receptor beta chains below come from one sample, sequenced in a study of T cell changes during pregnancy in multiple sclerosis. Only in-frame clones appear in the TCRdb table, and some are missing; sequencing was by immunoSEQ multiplex PCR. The profile shows about 79,000 clones, just over 90% of them singletons. The input for sequencing was peripheral blood, taken in the second trimester of pregnancy. The receptors come from a female donor in good health, enrolled as a control in a pregnancy study.

The chain has TRBV7-3 and TRBJ1-1; D is unresolved. The germline V gene encodes CDR1 SGHTA and CDR2 FQGTGA. Trimming took 4 bases from V and 7 from J, leaving 13 bases between them. This CDR3 is built from 13 residues. Here the CDR3 reads CASSSSRRDEAFF. DNA for the CDR3: TGTGCCAGCAGCTCTAGCCGGAGAGATGAAGCTTTCTTT. Supplemented by reference TRBV7-3 and TRBJ1-1, the full variable domain reads GAGVSQTPSNKVTEKGKYVELRCDPISGHTALYWYRQSLGQGPEFLIYFQGTGAADDSGLPNDRFFAVRPEGSVSTLKIQRTERGDSAVYLCASSSSRRDEAFFGQGTRLTVV.

The V call is TRBV2, the J call TRBJ1-2, with D hard to call. The length of the CDR3 is 13 residues. Germline V gene lookup returns CDR1 SNHLY and CDR2 FYNNEI. Trimming cost V 4 bases and J 4 bases, with 10 bases left between them. CDR3 coding DNA: TGTGCCAGCAGTGCTCTGGCCTCCTATGGCTACACCTTC. It encodes CASSALASYGYTF. Variable domain in full (rest from reference TRBV2 and TRBJ1-2): EPEVTQTPSHQVTQMGQEVILRCVPISNHLYFYWYRQILGQKVEFLVSFYNNEISEKSEIFDDQFSVERPDGSNFTLKIRSTKLEDSAMYFCASSALASYGYTFGSGTRLTVV.

The rearrangement joins TRBV27 to TRBJ2-5, with TRBD2 identical over 9 bases. The CDR3 is made up of 18 amino acids. Germline values: CDR1 MNHEY, CDR2 SMNVEV (reference sequence). Unmatched junction bases numbered 14, after V lost 4 bases and J lost 2 bases. CDR3 amino acids: CASSSTQRGDRRQETQYF. In DNA, the CDR3 is TGTGCCAGCAGTTCCACCCAGCGGGGGGACAGAAGACAAGAGACCCAGTACTTC.

This chain uses TRBV7-9 with TRBJ1-2; D gene uncertain. V shed 2 bases and J shed 4 bases, with 8 bases lying between them. The germline V gene has CDR1 SEHNR and CDR2 FQNEAQ (reference sequence). There are 13 residues in the CDR3. CDR3 nucleotide sequence: TGTGCCAGCAGCTTAACTTCCGTCTATGGCTACACCTTC. It yields the protein CASSLTSVYGYTF.

In this sample, this clone turned up once. The chain is built from TRBV30 and TRBJ2-2, with D unclear. Germline V gene sequence: CDR1 GTSNPN, CDR2 SVGIG (reference sequence). Deletions cut 5 bases from V and 1 base from J, with 8 bases between. This CDR3 contains 13 residues. CDR3: CAWVQLNTGELFF. The DNA for the CDR3 is TGTGCCTGGGTACAGCTGAACACCGGGGAGCTGTTTTTT.

The chain joins TRBV7-3 to TRBJ2-1; the D gene is possibly TRBD2 (5 bases). CDR1 is SGHTA, CDR2 FQGTGA, per germline. The CDR3 length is 13 residues. V lost 3 bases to trimming and J lost 8 bases, with 11 bases between them. CDR3 loop: CASSFDYGDEQFF. CDR3 DNA sequence: TGTGCCAGCAGCTTTGACTACGGGGATGAGCAGTTCTTC.

V gene TRBV18 combines with J gene TRBJ2-2; weak D call: TRBD2 (5 bases). CDR1 and CDR2 from the germline V gene are KGHSH and LQKENI. Trimming pared 4 bases from V and 2 bases from J, leaving 17 bases between. This CDR3 has 17 residues. The CDR3 coding sequence is TGTGCCAGCTCACAATTAAAAGGAGGCGACAACACCGGGGAGCTGTTTTTT. Translation gives CASSQLKGGDNTGELFF.

This chain uses TRBV13 with TRBJ1-1; D unclear. V was trimmed by 3 bases and J by 0 bases, leaving 14 bases between them. Germline V gives CDR1 PRHDT, CDR2 FYEKMQ (reference sequence). CDR3 length: 16 residues. CDR3 bases: TGTGCCAGCAGCTTCAACAGCATCGTCATGAACACTGAAGCTTTCTTT. Protein: CASSFNSIVMNTEAFF.

V usage is TRBV7-9 and J usage is TRBJ2-5; TRBD1 is a possible D gene (7 bases). The CDR3 consists of 14 residues. The V end was cut by 5 bases, the J end by 1 base, with 11 bases between. Germline values: CDR1 SEHNR, CDR2 FQNEAQ (reference sequence). This chain's CDR3 is CASSAGQLQETQYF. The CDR3 coding sequence is TGTGCCAGCAGCGCGGGACAGCTCCAAGAGACCCAGTACTTC.

This clone has just a few counts. The chain uses TRBV4-2 and TRBJ1-1; D gene uncertain. This CDR3 contains 14 residues. V was cut by 0 bases and J by 4 bases, with 9 bases left in between. Germline V gives CDR1 LGHNA, CDR2 YNFKEQ. The CDR3: CASSQDVVSTEAFF. Written as DNA, the CDR3 is TGTGCCAGCAGCCAAGATGTGGTGAGCACTGAAGCTTTCTTT.

The chain links TRBV7-9 to TRBJ1-1; 7 positions agree with TRBD1. Germline CDR1 and CDR2: SEHNR and FQNEAQ (reference sequence). The V and J ends lost 4 bases and 5 bases, in that order; junction bases with no gene match: 4. CDR3 length equals 13 residues. CDR3 sequence reads: CASSSQGRTEAFF. The CDR3 DNA follows: TGTGCCAGCAGCTCACAGGGGAGGACTGAAGCTTTCTTT.

The chain is built from TRBV19 and TRBJ2-7; D perhaps matches TRBD2 (5 bases). V was trimmed by 3 bases and J by 5 bases, leaving 14 bases between them. Germline V gives CDR1 LNHDA, CDR2 SQIVND (reference sequence). This CDR3 comprises 14 residues. The DNA for the CDR3 is TGTGCCAGTAGTATTCTGGGTGGACTGCACGAGCAGTACTTC. Its translation: CASSILGGLHEQYF.

V usage is TRBV5-1 and J usage is TRBJ2-2; TRBD1 aligns across 9 bases. The CDR3 runs 14 residues. V was pared by 4 bases and J by 6 bases, with 4 bases of the junction left unmatched. CDR1 is SGHRS and CDR2 is YFSETQ in the germline V gene. The CDR3 sequence is CASSIGQGSGELFF. CDR3 coding DNA: TGCGCCAGCAGCATAGGACAGGGGTCCGGGGAGCTGTTTTTT. Based on the CDR3 plus reference TRBV5-1 and TRBJ2-2, the full variable domain is KAGVTQTPRYLIKTRGQQVTLSCSPISGHRSVSWYQQTPGQGLQFLFEYFSETQRNKGNFPGRFSGRQFSNSRSEMNVSTLELGDSALYLCASSIGQGSGELFFGEGSRLTVL.

V is TRBV6-6 and J is TRBJ1-5, with a tentative D call TRBD1 (5 bases). CDR3 length: 15 amino acids. V was trimmed by 10 bases and J by 4 bases, leaving 20 bases between them. Germline V gives CDR1 MNHNY, CDR2 SVGAGI (reference sequence). The CDR3 sequence: CATSGSRDRNQPQHF. The CDR3 nucleotides are TGTGCCACCTCCGGGAGCAGGGATCGGAATCAGCCCCAGCATTTT.

The V and J genes are TRBV7-9 and TRBJ1-2, with a possible D match to TRBD1 (6 bases). The CDR3 has 18 amino acids. Germline V gene data show CDR1 as SEHNR and CDR2 as FQNEAQ (reference sequence). V shed 0 bases and J shed 0 bases, with 17 bases lying between them. CDR3 in amino acids: CASSLARLERTANYGYTF. The CDR3 coding sequence is TGTGCCAGCAGCTTAGCGCGATTGGAGAGGACAGCTAACTATGGCTACACCTTC.

The chain combines TRBV5-4 with TRBJ1-2, with TRBD1 matching over 11 bases. V shed 4 bases and J 4 bases; nucleotides not matched to a gene: 6. CDR3 length: 15 amino acids. From germline, CDR1 is SGHNT and CDR2 YYREEE (reference sequence). The CDR3 nucleotides are TGTGCCAGCAGCGTTGGGACAGGGGGGGGCTATGGCTACACCTTC. Translation gives CASSVGTGGGYGYTF.

The rearrangement links TRBV19 to TRBJ1-4; D perhaps matches TRBD1 (5 bases). CDR1 and CDR2 (germline): LNHDA, SQIVND (reference sequence). The CDR3 covers 16 residues. Trimming removed 5 bases from V and 8 bases from J, with 21 bases in between. The CDR3 region has the DNA TGTGCCAGTAGTTCCCTTCTGGGAGGGGCTGAAGAAAAACTGTTTTTT. It translates to CASSSLLGGAEEKLFF.

V and J are TRBV4-2 and TRBJ1-2, with D possibly matching TRBD1 (6 bases). The CDR3 runs 15 residues. Germline-derived CDR1 and CDR2 are LGHNA and YNFKEQ. V dropped 0 bases and J dropped 3 bases, with 11 bases sitting between them. CDR3 loop: CASSQDPGVDYGYTF. The CDR3, as DNA: TGTGCCAGCAGCCAAGACCCAGGGGTAGACTATGGCTACACCTTC.

The chain links TRBV9 to TRBJ2-1, with 10 bases identical to TRBD2. The junction had 8 bases not matched to a gene; V was cut back by 4 bases and J by 4 bases. There are 16 residues in the CDR3. Germline lookup yields CDR1 SGDLS and CDR2 YYNGEE. The CDR3 loop reads CASSTSSGGRYNEQFF. The CDR3 bases are TGTGCCAGCAGCACATCTAGCGGGGGCCGGTACAATGAGCAGTTCTTC.

This chain links TRBV7-8 with TRBJ2-1, with 11 bases aligning to TRBD1. Trimming took 5 bases from V and 9 from J; bases not matched to a gene: 3. The CDR3 spans 13 residues. Germline CDR1 reads SGHVS; CDR2 reads FQNEAQ. The DNA for the CDR3 is TGTGCCAGCAGCCCCGGGACAGGGGGTGAGCAGTTCTTC. Amino acids: CASSPGTGGEQFF.

This clone appeared a few times. This chain connects TRBV15 to TRBJ1-4; D may be TRBD1 (6 bases). V was shortened by 1 base and J by 4 bases, with 13 bases between the two germline ends. The germline gives CDR1 LNHNV, CDR2 YYDKDF (reference sequence). The CDR3 has 16 amino acids. For the CDR3, the DNA is TGTGCCACCAGCAGAGCGGCGGGGGCATATAATGAAAAACTGTTTTTT. This gives the protein CATSRAAGAYNEKLFF.

The V gene is TRBV30, the J gene TRBJ2-1; 7 nucleotides match TRBD2. Germline V gives CDR1 GTSNPN, CDR2 SVGIG (reference sequence). The CDR3 totals 19 residues. The junction had 23 bases not matched to a gene; V was cut back by 4 bases and J by 5 bases. As DNA, the CDR3 is TGTGCCTGGAATTTTGTCAGCTACTTTGGGGGGGGTCCCCACAATGAGCAGTTCTTC. It translates to CAWNFVSYFGGGPHNEQFF.

The chain carries TRBV7-9 and TRBJ2-7; 7 bases are shared with TRBD2. CDR1 and CDR2 (germline): SEHNR, FQNEAQ (reference sequence). The ends lost 2 bases at V and 2 bases at J; junction bases unmatched: 6. The CDR3 sequence is 15 residues long. DNA of the CDR3: TGTGCCAGCAGCTTATTGGGGGGGGTTCCCTACGAGCAGTACTTC. Translation: CASSLLGGVPYEQYF. The variable domain in full, completed from reference TRBV7-9 and TRBJ2-7, reads DTGVSQNPRHKITKRGQNVTFRCDPISEHNRLYWYRQTLGQGPEFLTYFQNEAQLEKSRLLSDRFSAERPKGSFSTLEIQRTEQGDSAMYLCASSLLGGVPYEQYFGPGTRLTVT.

The chain uses TRBV4-2 and TRBJ2-7; D possibly corresponds to TRBD1 (5 bases). The ends were cut back, 2 bases at V and 2 bases at J, with 10 bases in the middle. This CDR3 comprises 14 residues. Germline-derived CDR1 and CDR2 are LGHNA and YNFKEQ. The DNA for the CDR3 is TGTGCCAGCAGCCAAATTACAGGAACCTACGAGCAGTACTTC. This encodes CASSQITGTYEQYF.

The chain employs TRBV27 and TRBJ1-4; 11 bases fit TRBD1. The CDR3 extends over 17 amino acids. The V and J ends lost 5 bases and 6 bases, in that order; junction bases with no gene match: 11. Germline assignment: CDR1 MNHEY and CDR2 SMNVEV (reference sequence). The DNA of the CDR3 is TGTGCCAGCAGTCCAAGGACAGGGGGCGCCGGTGATGAAAAACTGTTTTTT. Amino acids: CASSPRTGGAGDEKLFF.

This chain connects TRBV30 to TRBJ2-7; a possible D gene is TRBD1 (6 bases). This CDR3 is 11 amino acids long. Deletions cut 4 bases from V and 6 bases from J, with 10 bases between. CDR1 is GTSNPN, CDR2 SVGIG, per germline (reference sequence). CDR3 residues: CAWTVGGEQYF. DNA for the CDR3: TGTGCCTGGACGGTAGGGGGCGAGCAGTACTTC.

The V and J genes are TRBV7-2 and TRBJ2-7; a possible D gene is TRBD2 (5 bases). The V gene lost 3 bases and the J gene lost 3 bases, with 15 bases spanning the gap. Per germline, CDR1 SGHTA and CDR2 FQGNSA. The length of the CDR3 is 15 residues. CDR3 amino acids: CASSFSRSENYEQYF. CDR3 sequence (DNA): TGTGCCAGCAGCTTTTCCCGTAGCGAAAACTACGAGCAGTACTTC. The full variable domain, in which reference TRBV7-2 and TRBJ2-7 provide the parts outside the CDR3, is GAGVSQSPSNKVTEKGKDVELRCDPISGHTALYWYRQSLGQGLEFLIYFQGNSAPDKSGLPSDRFSAERTGGSVSTLTIQRTQQEDSAVYLCASSFSRSENYEQYFGPGTRLTVT.

This chain links TRBV2 with TRBJ2-7, with D possibly being TRBD1 (5 bases). V lost 5 bases, J lost 2 bases, and 16 bases lay in between. This CDR3 is built from 15 residues. The germline V gene encodes CDR1 SNHLY and CDR2 FYNNEI. The CDR3: CASSPRVAETYEQYF. The CDR3 region has the DNA TGTGCCAGCAGTCCCAGGGTAGCCGAGACCTACGAGCAGTACTTC.

This rearrangement joins TRBV21-1 to TRBJ1-3; the table calls TRBD1, which could not be checked here. TRBV21-1 is shown as a pseudogene. There are 13 residues in the CDR3. CDR3 in DNA: TGTGCCAGGGGACATATCTCTGGAAACACCATATATTTT. Its protein product is CARGHISGNTIYF.

This chain uses TRBV10-3 with TRBJ2-2; the D gene is possibly TRBD1 (5 bases). The CDR3 runs 15 residues. The V and J ends lost 6 bases and 5 bases respectively, with 16 bases between them. Germline CDR1 is ENHRY and CDR2 is SYGVKD. DNA of the CDR3: TGTGCCATCAGGGGGCCCCCCAAGCAAACCGGGGAGCTGTTTTTT. Its protein product is CAIRGPPKQTGELFF.